The 7 T cell receptor beta chains in this list originate from one sample, sequenced in a study of CD4 T cells in relation to SARS-CoV-2 and coronaviruses. Antigen specificity for these receptors is unknown. Repertoires were generated with immunoSEQ multiplex PCR, while TCRdb's copy carries only in-frame clones and drops some. The table records about 36,000 clones, around four fifths of them present only once. Sequenced input: memory CD4+ T cells from PBMCs, cultured in vitro. The receptors here all came from an adult with COVID-19.

The chain is built from TRBV6-5 and TRBJ2-5; possibly TRBD1 or TRBD2 for D (5 bases each). Germline V gene sequence: CDR1 MNHEY, CDR2 SVGAGI. The CDR3 is 15 residues long. Trimming shortened V by 7 bases and J by 4 bases, and 19 bases separated the two germline ends. DNA of the CDR3: TGTGCCAGCAAATTAACAGGACTCGGGGTAGAGACCCAGTACTTC. Translated: CASKLTGLGVETQYF.

This clone has just a few counts. The chain has TRBV5-4 and TRBJ2-7, with 11 bases identical to TRBD2. In germline, CDR1 is SGHNT, CDR2 YYREEE (reference sequence). After removal of 4 bases from V and 6 bases from J, the junction contained 9 bases not matched to a gene. The CDR3 is 15 amino acids. Here the CDR3 reads CASSPTSGGVLEQYF. The DNA for the CDR3 is TGTGCCAGCAGCCCTACTAGCGGGGGAGTCCTCGAGCAGTACTTC.

The DNA for the CDR3 is TGTGCCAGCAGCGTAGACGGACAGACTGAAAAACTGTTTTTT. It codes for CASSVDGQTEKLFF. The chain joins TRBV9 to TRBJ1-4; tentatively, D is TRBD1 (6 bases). CDR1 SGDLS and CDR2 YYNGEE come from the germline V gene. This CDR3 spans 14 amino acids. V lost 0 bases to trimming and J lost 7 bases, with 10 bases between them.

The DNA of the CDR3 is TGTGCCAGCAGCCTTGGGACAGTACAAGAGACCCAGTACTTC. It translates to CASSLGTVQETQYF. The V and J genes are TRBV6-5 and TRBJ2-5; 7 positions match TRBD1. The V gene end was trimmed by 6 bases and the J gene end by 2 bases; junction bases not matched to a gene: 6. The V gene's germline CDR1 is MNHEY and CDR2 SVGAGI. The CDR3 has 14 amino acids.

The V gene is TRBV5-1, the J gene TRBJ2-2; no clear D gene. Trimming left V 5 bases short and J 1 base short, with 9 bases between. The germline V gene encodes CDR1 SGHRS and CDR2 YFSETQ. The CDR3 runs 14 residues. In nucleotides, the CDR3 is TGCGCCAGCAGAAGGAGTGAGAACACCGGGGAGCTGTTTTTT. As protein: CASRRSENTGELFF.

Points on this clone: Other DNA variants within this sample encode the same CDR3. The chain combines TRBV28 with TRBJ2-7; TRBD2 might be the D (6 bases). CDR1 MDHEN and CDR2 SYDVKM come from the germline V gene. Trimming removed 6 bases from V and 2 bases from J, with 11 bases in between. The CDR3 extends over 13 amino acids. CDR3 DNA sequence: TGTGCCAGCAGGACCGGGACTGCCTACGAGCAGTACTTC. It codes for CASRTGTAYEQYF.

The V call is TRBV14, the J call TRBJ2-1; 9 nucleotides line up with TRBD2. With 2 bases clipped from V and 10 bases from J, the junction kept 6 bases outside the gene matches. The length of the CDR3 is 14 residues. CDR1 and CDR2 from the germline V gene are SGHDN and FVKESK. The CDR3 coding sequence is TGTGCCAGCAGCCAATCACTAGCGGGCCAAGAGCAGTTCTTC. It specifies CASSQSLAGQEQFF.